This record concerns one T cell receptor (beta chain) sequence. What it binds is not known. These data come from a study of T cell responses to AZD1222 COVID-19 vaccine. Findings and caveats of the study: A reported finding is that nearly half of spike-specific TCRs target unmutated variant regions. Seropositive at baseline were only a handful of AZD1222 recipients.

Per the germline V gene, CDR1 is ENHRY and CDR2 is SYGVKD. The germline V and J ends were trimmed by 7 bases and 4 bases, with 16 bases remaining between them. This CDR3 has 14 amino acids. Repertoires were generated with immunoSEQ multiplex PCR, while TCRdb's copy carries only in-frame clones and drops some. The table includes 140,000 to 150,000 clones, 70% to 90% detected once. Material: peripheral blood, obtained on day 0 of AZD1222 vaccination. V is TRBV10-3 and J is TRBJ1-2, with D uncertain. This sequence was found in an adult in good health. The CDR3 loop is CAIMDGGFSYGYTF. DNA for the CDR3: TGTGCCATCATGGACGGAGGATTTAGCTATGGCTACACCTTC.